Below are 27 T cell receptor beta chains sequenced from a single sample in a study of shared clonotypes between healthy human individuals. Profiled with immunoSEQ multiplex PCR; TCRdb holds only in-frame clones, not every one. The table includes about 480,000 clones, about three quarters detected once. Sequenced material: PBMCs. The source of these receptors is a woman between 35 and 50 years old in good health. Some clones in this sample may be carry-over from other donors' samples.

This clone was seen once. In DNA, the CDR3 is TGCGCCAGCAGCTTAACAGGGGGTGGCACAGATACGCAGTATTTT. Residues: CASSLTGGGTDTQYF. This sequence joins TRBV5-1 and TRBJ2-3, with 8 nucleotides matching TRBD1. This CDR3 comprises 15 residues. CDR1 and CDR2 from the germline V gene are SGHRS and YFSETQ. Unmatched junction bases numbered 3, after V lost 2 bases and J lost 1 base. The whole variable domain, filled in from reference TRBV5-1 and TRBJ2-3, reads KAGVTQTPRYLIKTRGQQVTLSCSPISGHRSVSWYQQTPGQGLQFLFEYFSETQRNKGNFPGRFSGRQFSNSRSEMNVSTLELGDSALYLCASSLTGGGTDTQYFGPGTRLTVL.

This clone was counted many times. The rearrangement links TRBV10-1 to TRBJ2-3; D unclear. V was shortened by 0 bases and J by 2 bases, with 9 bases between the two germline ends. The CDR3 loop spans 15 amino acids. CDR1 is WNHNN, CDR2 SYGVQD, per germline (reference sequence). CDR3 nucleotide sequence: TGCGCCAGCAGTGAGTCGGGATCTTACACAGATACGCAGTATTTT. It encodes CASSESGSYTDTQYF.

This clone has only one observation. The chain carries TRBV9 and TRBJ2-1, with 11 bases lining up with TRBD2. V was pared by 4 bases and J by 5 bases, with 8 bases of the junction left unmatched. Germline V gene lookup returns CDR1 SGDLS and CDR2 YYNGEE. The CDR3 loop spans 16 amino acids. CDR3 in amino acids: CASSPLTSGVNNEQFF. As DNA, the CDR3 is TGTGCCAGCAGCCCACTGACTAGCGGGGTGAACAATGAGCAGTTCTTC.

CDR3 bases: TGTGCCAGCAGCCTCAACCCCGACGCCAACTACGAGCAGTACTTC. It translates to CASSLNPDANYEQYF. The rearrangement uses TRBV9 and TRBJ2-5, with no clear D. The J call may be mistaken, given a closer DNA end match to TRBJ2-7. The CDR3 covers 15 residues. Germline CDR1 and CDR2: SGDLS and YYNGEE.

The rearrangement links TRBV18 to TRBJ2-5; D is ambiguous. The germline gives CDR1 KGHSH, CDR2 LQKENI. The CDR3 has 12 amino acids. The V and J ends lost 4 bases and 0 bases respectively, with 3 bases between them. The CDR3 DNA reads as TGTGCCAGCTCACAGGACCAAGAGACCCAGTACTTC. Translated: CASSQDQETQYF.

V is TRBV16 and J is TRBJ2-2; 7 bases are a match to TRBD2. J gave up 4 bases and V 4 bases, and 3 bases lay outside the gene matches. The germline CDR1 and CDR2 sequences are KGHSY and FQNENV. The CDR3 sequence is 14 residues long. The CDR3 region is CASSLLASTGELFF. CDR3 bases: TGTGCCAGCAGCCTACTAGCGAGCACCGGGGAGCTGTTTTTT.

This sequence joins TRBV28 and TRBJ2-7; 7 bases line up with TRBD1. J gave up 3 bases and V 4 bases, and 9 bases lay outside the gene matches. The CDR3 totals 15 residues. Germline values: CDR1 MDHEN, CDR2 SYDVKM. CDR3 sequence (DNA): TGTGCCAGCAGTTCCCCGGGACAGCATTTCTACGAGCAGTACTTC. Translation: CASSSPGQHFYEQYF. Filled out from reference TRBV28 and TRBJ2-7, the complete variable domain reads DVKVTQSSRYLVKRTGEKVFLECVQDMDHENMFWYRQDPGLGLRLIYFSYDVKMKEKGDIPEGYSVSREKKERFSLILESASTNQTSMYLCASSSPGQHFYEQYFGPGTRLTVT.

This clone has at least ten counts. The chain combines TRBV6-4 with TRBJ2-1; D is undetermined. V was trimmed by 3 bases and J by 6 bases, leaving 12 bases between them. From germline, CDR1 is MRHNA and CDR2 SNTAGT. CDR3 length: 14 residues. For the CDR3, the DNA is TGTGCCAGCAGTGAAAATGAGAGCCCCAATGAGCAGTTCTTC. As protein: CASSENESPNEQFF.

The chain is built from TRBV5-5 and TRBJ2-3; 10 bases are shared with TRBD2. V dropped 5 bases and J dropped 6; count of bases not matched to a gene: 6. The CDR3 runs to 14 residues. Germline CDR1 and CDR2: SGHKS and YYEKEE (reference sequence). CDR3 amino acids: CASRSLAGADTQYF. The CDR3 DNA is TGTGCCAGCAGGTCTCTAGCGGGGGCTGATACGCAGTATTTT.

As concerns this clone: This CDR3 is also generated by other DNA sequences in the sample. The CDR3 protein is CASSVGRGRYEQYF. CDR3 coding DNA: TGTGCCAGCAGCGTGGGCAGGGGGCGTTACGAGCAGTACTTC. This chain uses TRBV9 with TRBJ2-7; 8 nucleotides line up with TRBD1. Germline assignment: CDR1 SGDLS and CDR2 YYNGEE. The CDR3 runs 14 residues. The V gene end was trimmed by 2 bases and the J gene end by 4 bases; junction bases not matched to a gene: 5.

The chain uses TRBV21-1 and TRBJ2-7; the table calls TRBD2, which could not be checked here. TRBV21-1 is a pseudogene segment. The CDR3 spans 15 residues. CDR3 region: CASSKAGSPTYEQYF. The CDR3 bases are TGTGCCAGCAGCAAAGCCGGGAGCCCCACCTACGAGCAGTACTTC.

V usage is TRBV27 and J usage is TRBJ2-1, with D tentatively TRBD1 or TRBD2 (5 bases each). This CDR3 has 14 residues. Germline loops: CDR1 MNHEY, CDR2 SMNVEV (reference sequence). Trimming shortened V by 8 bases and J by 6 bases, and 17 bases separated the two germline ends. In DNA form, the CDR3 reads TGTGCCAGCGGTCCCGGGACCCTGGGCAATGAGCAGTTCTTC. This encodes CASGPGTLGNEQFF.

V usage is TRBV15 and J usage is TRBJ2-2, with a possible D match to TRBD1 (6 bases). Germline V lookup: CDR1 LNHNV, CDR2 YYDKDF (reference sequence). The ends were cut back, 6 bases at V and 7 bases at J, with 18 bases in the middle. CDR3 length: 15 residues. The CDR3 DNA reads TGTGCCACCAGTCAACGCCAGGGGACCGGCGGGGAGCTGTTTTTT. Amino acids: CATSQRQGTGGELFF.

The chain recombines TRBV15 with TRBJ2-5; D unresolved. Germline V CDR1 and CDR2: LNHNV, YYDKDF (reference sequence). Trimming took off 0 bases at V and 5 bases at J, with 13 bases between the two ends. This CDR3 spans 15 amino acids. The CDR3 loop reads CATSRDIGLEETQYF. CDR3 sequence (DNA): TGTGCCACCAGCAGAGATATTGGATTAGAGGAGACCCAGTACTTC.

The genes are TRBV6-5 and TRBJ2-7, with D possibly TRBD2 on 5 matching bases. The V and J ends lost 5 bases and 2 bases respectively, with 10 bases between them. Germline V gene data show CDR1 as MNHEY and CDR2 as SVGAGI. The CDR3 spans 13 residues. CDR3: CASSPSTTYEQYF. The CDR3 DNA is TGTGCCAGCAGTCCTAGCACTACCTACGAGCAGTACTTC.

Worth noting for this clone: One junction end disagrees with the germline gene, perhaps due to a read error. The chain couples TRBV7-9 to TRBJ1-2; no clear D. The CDR3 has 12 residues. Germline CDR1 SEHNR, CDR2 FQNEAQ (reference sequence). This CDR3 reads CASSLLSYGHTF. The CDR3, as DNA: TGTGCCAGCAGCTTATTATCCTATGGCCACACCTTC.

The CDR3 sequence: CASSASGRSQETQYF. The CDR3 DNA reads as TGTGCCAGCAGCGCTAGCGGGAGGTCCCAAGAGACCCAGTACTTC. V and J are TRBV28 and TRBJ2-5; 11 nucleotides agree with TRBD2. The CDR3 is 15 amino acids. Trimming removed 6 bases from V and 1 base from J; junction bases left unmatched: 4. CDR1 and CDR2 from the germline V gene are MDHEN and SYDVKM. The entire variable domain, with the rest obtained from reference TRBV28 and TRBJ2-5, is as follows: DVKVTQSSRYLVKRTGEKVFLECVQDMDHENMFWYRQDPGLGLRLIYFSYDVKMKEKGDIPEGYSVSREKKERFSLILESASTNQTSMYLCASSASGRSQETQYFGPGTRLLVL.

The V call is TRBV6-1, the J call TRBJ2-1; TRBD2 matches at 8 bases. CDR1 and CDR2 from the germline V gene are MNHNS and SASEGT. The trim removed 7 bases at V and 7 bases at J, leaving 6 bases unmatched. The CDR3 runs 13 residues. The CDR3 protein is CASTPGGVNEQFF. The CDR3, as DNA: TGTGCCAGCACCCCGGGGGGGGTGAATGAGCAGTTCTTC.

V and J are TRBV5-1 and TRBJ2-1; D is ambiguous. The germline CDR1 and CDR2 sequences are SGHRS and YFSETQ. The CDR3 totals 14 residues. With 0 bases removed from V and 8 bases from J, the gap between germline ends came to 12 bases. Here the CDR3 reads CASSLEAGRDEQFF. The DNA for the CDR3 is TGCGCCAGCAGCTTGGAGGCAGGCCGGGATGAGCAGTTCTTC.

V is TRBV7-2 and J is TRBJ2-3; TRBD2 might be the D (6 bases). This CDR3 spans 12 amino acids. Germline lookup yields CDR1 SGHTA and CDR2 FQGNSA. Trimming removed 6 bases from V and 9 bases from J, with 13 bases in between. This CDR3 reads CASSRDSGTQYF. The CDR3 DNA is TGTGCCAGCAGTCGGGACTCCGGCACGCAGTATTTT.

The chain combines TRBV14 with TRBJ1-1; D uncertain. V was trimmed by 3 bases and J by 0 bases, leaving 8 bases between them. This CDR3 has 14 residues. Germline values: CDR1 SGHDN, CDR2 FVKESK. The CDR3 spells CASSQGRLNTEAFF. CDR3 DNA: TGTGCCAGCAGCCAGGGCAGATTGAACACTGAAGCTTTCTTT.

V and J are TRBV5-1 and TRBJ2-2; the D gene is possibly TRBD1 (6 bases). There are 15 residues in the CDR3. CDR1 and CDR2 (germline): SGHRS, YFSETQ. V gave up 1 base and J gave up 4 bases, with 11 bases separating them. Here the CDR3 DNA reads TGCGCCAGCAGCTTGTCGGACAGTAGCACCGGGGAGCTGTTTTTT. Residues: CASSLSDSSTGELFF.

The count of this clone is one. Other DNA sequences in this specimen translate into the identical CDR3. This rearrangement joins TRBV20-1 to TRBJ2-5; no clear D. V was shortened by 3 bases and J by 5 bases, with 4 bases between the two germline ends. The CDR3 consists of 10 residues. Germline values: CDR1 DFQATT, CDR2 SNEGSKA (reference sequence). CDR3 residues: CSARGETQYF. The CDR3 nucleotides are TGCAGTGCTAGGGGGGAGACCCAGTACTTC.

The genes are TRBV4-3 and TRBJ1-1; 12 bases agree with TRBD1. Per the germline V gene, CDR1 is LGHNA and CDR2 is YSLEER. The CDR3 covers 16 residues. V dropped 4 bases and J dropped 7; count of bases not matched to a gene: 10. The CDR3 protein is CASSRDPGQGADEAFF. The CDR3 DNA follows: TGCGCCAGCAGCCGAGACCCGGGACAGGGGGCCGATGAAGCTTTCTTT.

CDR3 bases: TGTGCCAGCAGCGTAGCGGGAGCGGTCGGGGAGCTGTTTTTT. This encodes CASSVAGAVGELFF. The chain combines TRBV9 with TRBJ2-2, with D possibly matching TRBD2 (6 bases). The CDR3 runs 14 residues. Looked up from germline, CDR1 is SGDLS and CDR2 is YYNGEE. The ends were cut back, 0 bases at V and 7 bases at J, with 10 bases in the middle.

Turning to this clone: The sample has other DNA sequences that encode this CDR3 too. The rearrangement uses TRBV7-8 and TRBJ2-5; D ambiguous. The CDR3 loop spans 14 amino acids. Germline V CDR1 and CDR2: SGHVS, FQNEAQ. V dropped 5 bases and J dropped 0 bases, with 10 bases sitting between them. CDR3 loop: CASSPAGNQETQYF. The CDR3 DNA is TGTGCCAGCAGCCCCGCAGGAAACCAAGAGACCCAGTACTTC.

V usage is TRBV30 and J usage is TRBJ2-5; D may be TRBD1 (6 bases). Deletions cut 4 bases from V and 5 bases from J, with 14 bases between. CDR3 length equals 13 residues. Per the germline V gene, CDR1 is GTSNPN and CDR2 is SVGIG (reference sequence). The CDR3 DNA sequence: TGTGCCTGGAAACAGGGAGACGGTGAGACCCAGTACTTC. Amino acid sequence: CAWKQGDGETQYF.